The 9 T cell receptor beta chains presented below share a single source sample, sequenced in a study of PD-1 blockade in classical Hodgkin lymphoma. Time point denoted: newly diagnosed, previously untreated cHL patient sample. Data came from immunoSEQ multiplex PCR; TCRdb stores just in-frame clones and leaves some out. This sample has 30,000 to 35,000 clones, with approximately 94% found just once. The sample was peripheral blood mononuclear cells (PBMCs). The receptor source for this set is a human donor with classical Hodgkin lymphoma.

The chain uses TRBV30 and TRBJ2-7; 7 positions agree with TRBD1. CDR1 and CDR2 from the germline V gene are GTSNPN and SVGIG (reference sequence). The ends lost 0 bases at V and 6 bases at J; junction bases unmatched: 5. The CDR3 is 13 amino acids. The CDR3 loop reads CAWSVRGRREQYF. In DNA, the CDR3 is TGTGCCTGGAGTGTAAGGGGGCGACGCGAGCAGTACTTC.

The V call is TRBV10-3, the J call TRBJ1-1; possible D gene TRBD1, 6 bases. Trimming shortened V by 10 bases and J by 1 base, and 25 bases separated the two germline ends. CDR3 length equals 17 residues. The V gene's germline CDR1 is ENHRY and CDR2 SYGVKD. The CDR3 loop is CATGSGVGGWGNTEAFF. CDR3 DNA sequence: TGTGCCACAGGTAGTGGTGTGGGGGGCTGGGGGAACACTGAAGCTTTCTTT.

The chain has TRBV5-4 and TRBJ1-3, with a weak D call TRBD1 (5 bases). Germline V gene lookup returns CDR1 SGHNT and CDR2 YYREEE (reference sequence). Trimming removed 3 bases at V and 0 bases at J, with 13 bases between. This CDR3 is built from 16 residues. The CDR3 region is CASSSGGGSSGNTIYF. In DNA, the CDR3 is TGTGCCAGCAGCTCGGGGGGTGGCAGCTCTGGAAACACCATATATTTT.

The J gene is TRBJ2-5, the V gene TRBV5-5; a weak D match, TRBD1 (6 bases). Between the trimmed V and J ends, which lost 0 bases and 2 bases, there was a span of 14 bases. This CDR3 is built from 16 residues. Germline V CDR1 and CDR2: SGHKS, YYEKEE (reference sequence). CDR3 residues: CASSLVSGGGQETQYF. As DNA, the CDR3 is TGTGCCAGCAGCTTGGTATCTGGGGGCGGTCAAGAGACCCAGTACTTC.

The chain employs TRBV2 and TRBJ2-6, with D unresolved. The CDR3 contains 13 residues. V was cut by 4 bases and J by 0 bases, with 1 base left in between. In germline, CDR1 is SNHLY, CDR2 FYNNEI. This chain's CDR3 is CASSASGANVLTF. CDR3 nucleotide sequence: TGTGCCAGCAGTGCCTCTGGGGCCAACGTCCTGACTTTC.

This rearrangement joins TRBV28 to TRBJ1-2; D is uncertain. Germline CDR1 is MDHEN and CDR2 is SYDVKM. This CDR3 is built from 13 residues. Trimming cost V 3 bases and J 4 bases, with 9 bases left between them. Written as DNA, the CDR3 is TGTGCCAGCAGTTTTCGGCAGTCCTATGGCTACACCTTC. Protein: CASSFRQSYGYTF.

The gene calls are TRBV9 and TRBJ2-5; perhaps TRBD2 as D (6 bases). This CDR3 spans 13 amino acids. Germline CDR1 and CDR2: SGDLS and YYNGEE. V lost 3 bases and J lost 4, with 10 bases in between. CDR3 amino acids: CASSARDLETQYF. For the CDR3, the DNA is TGTGCCAGCAGCGCCCGGGACTTAGAGACCCAGTACTTC.

This chain joins TRBV5-1 and TRBJ2-7; D gene uncertain. Trimming shortened V by 4 bases and J by 3 bases, and 11 bases separated the two germline ends. This CDR3 spans 13 amino acids. Germline loops: CDR1 SGHRS, CDR2 YFSETQ. The CDR3 bases are TGCGCCAGCAGCCTAGGACGTTACTACGAGCAGTACTTC. Its protein is CASSLGRYYEQYF.

The chain employs TRBV29-1 and TRBJ2-5; D not resolved. Germline V gene sequence: CDR1 SQVTM, CDR2 ANQGSEA. Between the trimmed V and J ends, which lost 4 bases and 2 bases, there was a span of 11 bases. The CDR3 runs to 13 residues. CDR3 loop: CSVGNFRQETQYF. The CDR3 bases are TGCAGCGTTGGAAACTTTCGTCAAGAGACCCAGTACTTC.